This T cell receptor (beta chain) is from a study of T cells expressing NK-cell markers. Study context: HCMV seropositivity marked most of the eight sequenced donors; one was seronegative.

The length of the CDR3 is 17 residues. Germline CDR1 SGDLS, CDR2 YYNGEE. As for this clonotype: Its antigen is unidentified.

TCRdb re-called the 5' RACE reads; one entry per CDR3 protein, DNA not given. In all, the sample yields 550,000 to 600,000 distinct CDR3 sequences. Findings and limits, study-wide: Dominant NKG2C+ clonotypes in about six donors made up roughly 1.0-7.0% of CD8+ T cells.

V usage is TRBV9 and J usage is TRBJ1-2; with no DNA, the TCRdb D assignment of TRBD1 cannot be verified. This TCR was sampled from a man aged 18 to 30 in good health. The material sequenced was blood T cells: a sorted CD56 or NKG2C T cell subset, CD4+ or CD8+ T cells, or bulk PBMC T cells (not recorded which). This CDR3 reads CASSVSFVTSPGYGYTF.